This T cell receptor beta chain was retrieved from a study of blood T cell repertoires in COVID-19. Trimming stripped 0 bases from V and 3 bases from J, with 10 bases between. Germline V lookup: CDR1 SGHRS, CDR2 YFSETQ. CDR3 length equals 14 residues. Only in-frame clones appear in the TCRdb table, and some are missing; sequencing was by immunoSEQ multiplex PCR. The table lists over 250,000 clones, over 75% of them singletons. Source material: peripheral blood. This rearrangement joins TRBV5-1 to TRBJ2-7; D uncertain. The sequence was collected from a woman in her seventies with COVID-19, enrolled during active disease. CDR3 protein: CASSLVGQNYEQYF. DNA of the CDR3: TGCGCCAGCAGCTTGGTTGGGCAGAACTACGAGCAGTACTTC.